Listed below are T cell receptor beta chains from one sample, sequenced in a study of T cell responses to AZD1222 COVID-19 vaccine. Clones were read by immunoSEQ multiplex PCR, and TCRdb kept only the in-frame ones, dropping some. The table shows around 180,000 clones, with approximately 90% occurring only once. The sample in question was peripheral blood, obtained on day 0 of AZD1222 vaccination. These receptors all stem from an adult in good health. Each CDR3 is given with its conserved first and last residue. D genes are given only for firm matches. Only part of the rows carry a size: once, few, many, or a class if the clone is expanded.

cdr3_nt: TGTGCCAGCAGCCAAGGGTCCCTAAACACCGGGGAGCTGTTTTTT; cdr3_aa: CASSQGSLNTGELFF; v_call: TRBV3-1/TRBV3-2; d_call: .; clone_size: few; j_call: TRBJ2-2
cdr3_nt: TGTGCCTGGAGGGGGGGACAGCCTAATTCACCCCTCCACTTT; cdr3_aa: CAWRGGQPNSPLHF; v_call: TRBV30; d_call: TRBD1; clone_size: .; j_call: TRBJ1-6
cdr3_nt: TGTGCCAGCAAGTTTGGGAACTATGGCTACACCTTC; cdr3_aa: CASKFGNYGYTF; v_call: TRBV28; d_call: .; clone_size: .; j_call: TRBJ1-2
cdr3_nt: TGTGCCAGCAGATACAGTACCGGGACAGGGGACAACGAGCAGTACTTC; cdr3_aa: CASRYSTGTGDNEQYF; v_call: TRBV5-4; d_call: TRBD1; clone_size: few; j_call: TRBJ2-7
cdr3_nt: TGCGCCAGCAGCTTGGGGCCCAGGAATGAAAAACTGTTTTTT; cdr3_aa: CASSLGPRNEKLFF; v_call: TRBV5-1; d_call: .; clone_size: .; j_call: TRBJ1-4
cdr3_nt: TGTGCCAGCAGCCAAGAAGAAGTTCCAGGGCTGAACTCCTACGAGCAGTACTTC; cdr3_aa: CASSQEEVPGLNSYEQYF; v_call: TRBV3-1/TRBV3-2; d_call: .; clone_size: .; j_call: TRBJ2-7
cdr3_nt: TGTGCCAGCAGTCTGACAAAAAAACAGGGGAACTATGGCTACACCTTC; cdr3_aa: CASSLTKKQGNYGYTF; v_call: TRBV2; d_call: TRBD1; clone_size: many; j_call: TRBJ1-2
cdr3_nt: TGTGCCAGCAGCCAACCGGGACTAGCGGAGACCCAGTACTTC; cdr3_aa: CASSQPGLAETQYF; v_call: TRBV28; d_call: TRBD2; clone_size: .; j_call: TRBJ2-5
cdr3_nt: TGTGCCACCAGTCCAGAGCCAAGCACAGATACGCAGTATTTT; cdr3_aa: CATSPEPSTDTQYF; v_call: TRBV24-1; d_call: .; clone_size: .; j_call: TRBJ2-3
cdr3_nt: TGTGCCAGCGGTATACGGGGAAATATCTACGAGCAGTACTTC; cdr3_aa: CASGIRGNIYEQYF; v_call: TRBV13; d_call: .; clone_size: .; j_call: TRBJ2-7
cdr3_nt: TGTGCCAGCAGCTCCGACCCGGTGGGCAATCAGCCCCAGCATTTT; cdr3_aa: CASSSDPVGNQPQHF; v_call: TRBV5-4; d_call: .; clone_size: .; j_call: TRBJ1-5
cdr3_nt: TGTGCCAGCAGAGACAACGAGGGCTACACCTTC; cdr3_aa: CASRDNEGYTF; v_call: TRBV2; d_call: .; clone_size: .; j_call: TRBJ1-2
cdr3_nt: TGCGCCAGCAGCGTGGCCCCCGGGGGTCGCTCCTACAATGAGCAGTTCTTC; cdr3_aa: CASSVAPGGRSYNEQFF; v_call: TRBV5-1; d_call: .; clone_size: .; j_call: TRBJ2-1
cdr3_nt: TGCGCCAGCAGCCTAGGGCAGGTGGAAGGACAGCCCCAGCATTTT; cdr3_aa: CASSLGQVEGQPQHF; v_call: TRBV5-1; d_call: .; clone_size: few; j_call: TRBJ1-5
cdr3_nt: TGTGCCACCGCCCCGACTGGGGGGGCCGCGGGAGAGACCCAGTACTTC; cdr3_aa: CATAPTGGAAGETQYF; v_call: TRBV10-3; d_call: .; clone_size: .; j_call: TRBJ2-5
cdr3_nt: TGTGCCAGCAGCGTAGAACTAGCGGGGGCCGTTGAGCAGTTCTTC; cdr3_aa: CASSVELAGAVEQFF; v_call: TRBV9; d_call: TRBD2; clone_size: .; j_call: TRBJ2-1
cdr3_nt: TGTGCCAGCAGCCCAAGACAGCGCACAGATACGCAGTATTTT; cdr3_aa: CASSPRQRTDTQYF; v_call: TRBV7-2; d_call: .; clone_size: .; j_call: TRBJ2-3
cdr3_nt: TGTGCCAGCTCCACCCAATCCGGCAGGGACGAGCAGTACTTC; cdr3_aa: CASSTQSGRDEQYF; v_call: TRBV18; d_call: .; clone_size: .; j_call: TRBJ2-7
cdr3_nt: TGTGCCAGCAGCCCACCGGGAGGGGGGGAAAAACTGTTTTTT; cdr3_aa: CASSPPGGGEKLFF; v_call: TRBV7-8; d_call: .; clone_size: .; j_call: TRBJ1-4
cdr3_nt: TGCGCCAGCAGCTTGGGGGTGAGGGGATCCACAGATACGCAGTATTTT; cdr3_aa: CASSLGVRGSTDTQYF; v_call: TRBV5-1; d_call: .; clone_size: .; j_call: TRBJ2-3
cdr3_nt: TGTGCCAGTAGGCCGGGACAGAGCACAGATACGCAGTATTTT; cdr3_aa: CASRPGQSTDTQYF; v_call: TRBV19; d_call: TRBD1; clone_size: .; j_call: TRBJ2-3
cdr3_nt: TGTGCCAGCACCGGTGGTGGTCCTCACTACGAGCAGTACTTC; cdr3_aa: CASTGGGPHYEQYF; v_call: TRBV28; d_call: .; clone_size: .; j_call: TRBJ2-7
cdr3_nt: TGTGCCATCAGTGATACTATACTAGCACCAACCTACGAGCAGTACTTC; cdr3_aa: CAISDTILAPTYEQYF; v_call: TRBV10-3; d_call: .; clone_size: .; j_call: TRBJ2-7
cdr3_nt: TGTGCCAGCAGCCAAGACAGGGGCTATGGCTACACCTTC; cdr3_aa: CASSQDRGYGYTF; v_call: TRBV14; d_call: .; clone_size: .; j_call: TRBJ1-2
cdr3_nt: TGCGCCAGCAGCCCCCGAGGGGGCACCTATAATTCACCCCTCCACTTT; cdr3_aa: CASSPRGGTYNSPLHF; v_call: TRBV5-1; d_call: TRBD1; clone_size: .; j_call: TRBJ1-6
cdr3_nt: TGTGCCAGCAGCCTGGGACGAAGCTATGGCTACACCTTC; cdr3_aa: CASSLGRSYGYTF; v_call: TRBV28; d_call: .; clone_size: .; j_call: TRBJ1-2
cdr3_nt: TGTGCCAGCAGCTTATGGAGGGATCAGCCCCAGCATTTT; cdr3_aa: CASSLWRDQPQHF; v_call: TRBV7-2; d_call: .; clone_size: .; j_call: TRBJ1-5
cdr3_nt: TGTGCCAGCAGCTTGTCCATCGGAGGATTCACAGATACGCAGTATTTT; cdr3_aa: CASSLSIGGFTDTQYF; v_call: TRBV5-6; d_call: .; clone_size: .; j_call: TRBJ2-3
cdr3_nt: TGTGCCAGCAGGGGGACAGCCAGAAACTATGGCTACACCTTC; cdr3_aa: CASRGTARNYGYTF; v_call: TRBV6-5; d_call: TRBD1; clone_size: .; j_call: TRBJ1-2
cdr3_nt: TGTGCCAGCAGTTACTCGGGACAGGGGGTCTATGGCTACACCTTC; cdr3_aa: CASSYSGQGVYGYTF; v_call: TRBV6-2/TRBV6-3; d_call: TRBD1; clone_size: .; j_call: TRBJ1-2